These 19 T cell receptor beta chains were sequenced from one sample in a study of identifying expanded T cells in peripheral blood. Assay: immunoSEQ multiplex PCR; the TCRdb copy retains only in-frame clones and omits some. The table has roughly 100,000 clones, 75% to 90% seen once; the top ten hold roughly 17%. Sample: blood. The receptors here all came from a person aged 18 to 75 in good health.

The chain recombines TRBV6-5 with TRBJ2-7, with 10 bases that match TRBD2. The germline V gene encodes CDR1 MNHEY and CDR2 SVGAGI. This CDR3 is 15 amino acids long. Trimming at V came to 0 bases and at J to 2 bases, leaving 1 base not matched to a gene. The CDR3 sequence: CASSYSLAGAYEQYF. Here the CDR3 DNA reads TGTGCCAGCAGTTACTCCCTAGCGGGGGCCTACGAGCAGTACTTC.

V usage is TRBV7-2 and J usage is TRBJ2-3; a possible D gene is TRBD2 (6 bases). This CDR3 comprises 16 residues. Germline CDR1 SGHTA, CDR2 FQGNSA. V lost 2 bases to trimming and J lost 3 bases, with 15 bases between them. The CDR3: CASSLMRDRGTDTQYF. CDR3 bases: TGTGCCAGCAGCTTAATGCGGGATAGGGGAACAGATACGCAGTATTTT.

This chain links TRBV27 with TRBJ2-7; 9 bases match TRBD1. This CDR3 is 14 amino acids long. The V and J ends lost 3 bases and 6 bases, in that order; junction bases with no gene match: 6. Germline CDR1 reads MNHEY; CDR2 reads SMNVEV (reference sequence). The CDR3 DNA is TGTGCCAGCAGTTTTATCGGGACAGGGTCCGAGCAGTACTTC. As protein: CASSFIGTGSEQYF.

Of note for this clone: This may stem from a read error, because a much larger clone lies one nucleotide away. The sample holds other DNA sequences that translate to the same CDR3. The chain combines TRBV2 with TRBJ1-5; 9 positions agree with TRBD1. The junction had 2 bases not matched to a gene; V was cut back by 4 bases and J by 1 base. Per germline, CDR1 SNHLY and CDR2 FYNNEI. The CDR3 totals 15 residues. The CDR3 reads CASSGQGGSNQPQHF. In DNA, the CDR3 is TGTGCCAGCAGTGGACAGGGGGGGAGCAATCAGCCCCAGCATTTT. Filled out from reference TRBV2 and TRBJ1-5, the complete variable domain reads EPEVTQTPSHQVTQMGQEVILRCVPISNHLYFYWYRQILGQKVEFLVSFYNNEISEKSEIFDDQFSVERPDGSNFTLKIRSTKLEDSAMYFCASSGQGGSNQPQHFGDGTRLSIL.

The genes are TRBV9 and TRBJ2-7; tentative D call: TRBD2 (5 bases). Germline V lookup: CDR1 SGDLS, CDR2 YYNGEE. Trimming pared 0 bases from V and 2 bases from J, leaving 9 bases between. The CDR3 consists of 14 residues. CDR3 in amino acids: CASSVGGFAYEQYF. The DNA of the CDR3 is TGTGCCAGCAGCGTAGGAGGGTTCGCCTACGAGCAGTACTTC.

The rearrangement uses TRBV7-9 and TRBJ2-1, with 9 nucleotides matching TRBD1. The CDR3 extends over 15 amino acids. With V trimmed by 5 bases and J by 9 bases, 11 bases remained unmatched. Per germline, CDR1 SEHNR and CDR2 FQNEAQ (reference sequence). CDR3 region: CASSRRTGVFGEQFF. CDR3 nucleotides: TGTGCCAGCAGCCGCCGGACAGGGGTTTTCGGTGAGCAGTTCTTC.

This sequence joins TRBV5-4 and TRBJ2-5; perhaps TRBD2 as D (7 bases). Germline CDR1 and CDR2: SGHNT and YYREEE (reference sequence). The V end was cut by 0 bases, the J end by 4 bases, with 16 bases between. The length of the CDR3 is 16 residues. The CDR3 DNA sequence: TGTGCCAGCAGCTTGGCCTTGGGGGGGGGCCTAGAGACCCAGTACTTC. The encoded protein is CASSLALGGGLETQYF.

The chain is built from TRBV4-2 and TRBJ1-2; 7 positions match TRBD1. There are 14 residues in the CDR3. The junction had 5 bases not matched to a gene; V was cut back by 2 bases and J by 5 bases. Germline CDR1 reads LGHNA; CDR2 reads YNFKEQ. DNA of the CDR3: TGTGCCAGCAGCCAATCAGGGGGAAGGTATGGCTACACCTTC. It encodes CASSQSGGRYGYTF.

The chain carries TRBV4-2 and TRBJ2-7; D gene uncertain. CDR1 and CDR2 from the germline V gene are LGHNA and YNFKEQ. This CDR3 region has 12 residues. Trimming shortened V by 1 base and J by 2 bases, and 3 bases separated the two germline ends. CDR3 region: CASSQGTYEQYF. For the CDR3, the DNA is TGTGCCAGCAGCCAAGGGACCTACGAGCAGTACTTC.

The V and J genes are TRBV27 and TRBJ1-2; tentatively, D is TRBD1 (5 bases). V shed 0 bases and J shed 3 bases, with 14 bases lying between them. The germline CDR1 and CDR2 sequences are MNHEY and SMNVEV (reference sequence). The CDR3 spans 16 residues. CDR3 in amino acids: CASSLSTTTGYYGYTF. CDR3 nucleotides: TGTGCCAGCAGTTTATCGACTACCACAGGTTACTATGGCTACACCTTC.

The rearrangement joins TRBV19 to TRBJ1-4, with D uncertain. The germline V gene encodes CDR1 LNHDA and CDR2 SQIVND (reference sequence). The germline V and J ends were trimmed by 3 bases and 1 base, with 9 bases remaining between them. The CDR3 length is 15 residues. The CDR3 loop reads CASSIGGQTNEKLFF. DNA for the CDR3: TGTGCCAGTAGTATTGGCGGTCAAACTAATGAAAAACTGTTTTTT.

The rearrangement joins TRBV30 to TRBJ1-2; tentative D call: TRBD1 (5 bases). CDR1 and CDR2 from the germline V gene are GTSNPN and SVGIG (reference sequence). V lost 3 bases and J lost 4, with 18 bases in between. The CDR3 covers 15 residues. The CDR3 here is CAWSSFLGGFYGYTF. The CDR3 region has the DNA TGTGCCTGGAGCAGCTTTCTTGGGGGATTCTATGGCTACACCTTC.

V gene TRBV7-2 combines with J gene TRBJ2-1, with 7 bases that match TRBD2. The CDR3 consists of 15 residues. From germline, CDR1 is SGHTA and CDR2 FQGNSA. J was trimmed by 0 bases and V by 1 base; bases with no gene match: 0. The CDR3 region has the DNA TGTGCCAGCAGCTTAGGGACTAGCTCCTACAATGAGCAGTTCTTC. It specifies CASSLGTSSYNEQFF.

This clone appeared a few times. The V call is TRBV29-1, the J call TRBJ1-2; D is unclear. CDR3 length: 12 amino acids. Per the germline V gene, CDR1 is SQVTM and CDR2 is ANQGSEA. V lost 6 bases and J lost 3, with 11 bases in between. CDR3 sequence reads: CSVPRGDYGYTF. CDR3 in DNA: TGCAGCGTCCCCCGGGGAGACTATGGCTACACCTTC.

The V and J genes are TRBV28 and TRBJ2-3; D is unresolved. The CDR3 loop spans 14 amino acids. V lost 4 bases and J lost 4, with 12 bases in between. Germline CDR1 reads MDHEN; CDR2 reads SYDVKM. In DNA, the CDR3 is TGTGCCAGCAGTTCTTACCGGGCGGCAGATACGCAGTATTTT. Protein: CASSSYRAADTQYF.

V is TRBV6-5 and J is TRBJ1-5; possible D gene TRBD1, 5 bases. The CDR3 consists of 15 residues. Looked up from germline, CDR1 is MNHEY and CDR2 is SVGAGI. The V end was cut by 10 bases, the J end by 2 bases, with 18 bases between. The CDR3: CATRTSQGGNQPQHF. In nucleotides, the CDR3 is TGTGCCACTCGGACCTCCCAGGGTGGCAATCAGCCCCAGCATTTT.

The V and J genes are TRBV19 and TRBJ1-1; the D gene is possibly TRBD1 (5 bases). The CDR3 loop spans 13 amino acids. V was trimmed by 8 bases and J by 1 base, leaving 11 bases between them. Germline V gives CDR1 LNHDA, CDR2 SQIVND (reference sequence). The CDR3 protein is CASHRIKNTEAFF. CDR3 coding DNA: TGTGCCAGTCACAGGATCAAGAACACTGAAGCTTTCTTT.

The chain employs TRBV7-9 and TRBJ2-7; TRBD1 agrees at 10 bases. The CDR3 is 16 residues long. Germline loops: CDR1 SEHNR, CDR2 FQNEAQ (reference sequence). J lost 2 bases, V lost 5 bases, and 9 bases had no gene match. The CDR3 is CASSRPRDRGTYEQYF. The DNA of the CDR3 is TGTGCCAGCAGCCGCCCCCGGGACAGGGGAACCTACGAGCAGTACTTC.

This clone came up a few times. The chain combines TRBV15 with TRBJ1-2; D call uncertain. The CDR3 covers 13 residues. V gave up 0 bases and J gave up 4 bases, with 6 bases separating them. Germline V lookup: CDR1 LNHNV, CDR2 YYDKDF (reference sequence). CDR3 in amino acids: CATSRDRVYGYTF. The CDR3 DNA reads as TGTGCCACCAGCAGAGATCGGGTCTATGGCTACACCTTC.